Listed below are T cell receptor beta chains from one sample, sequenced in a study of cytomegalovirus exposure and HLA in healthy donors. Sequencing used immunoSEQ multiplex PCR; TCRdb keeps in-frame clones, though not all of them. The data show 95,000 to 100,000 clones, roughly 74% seen once. Sequences were obtained from PBMCs. The receptors come from a woman between 40 and 50 years old in good health and CMV-seronegative. CDR3s include the opening cysteine and the closing phenylalanine or tryptophan. The D gene is left open where the match is weak. Size tells how often a clone was seen (once, few, many) or the class of an expanded clone, and some rows leave it out.

clone size,J gene,V gene,D gene,CDR3 DNA,CDR3 protein
.,TRBJ1-1,TRBV7-9,.,TGTGCCAGCAGAGCCGGGGGAAGCACTGAAGCTTTCTTT,CASRAGGSTEAFF
.,TRBJ2-7,TRBV27,.,TGTGCCAGCAGAAGAACAGGGTTCCACTACGAGCAGTACTTC,CASRRTGFHYEQYF
.,TRBJ1-5,TRBV4-1,TRBD1,TGCGCCAGCACCTTGTCGGACAGGGGGCTTGGGAGTCAGCCCCAGCATTTT,CASTLSDRGLGSQPQHF
.,TRBJ2-7,TRBV5-1,TRBD2,TGCGCCAGCAGCTTTTTTGGGAGGGACTTTAGCTCCTACGAGCAGTACTTC,CASSFFGRDFSSYEQYF
once,TRBJ1-4,TRBV14,.,TGTGCCAGCAGCCAAGAAATTTTCATAATCGGAACAGAGCCCGCAACTAATGAAAAACTGTTTTTT,CASSQEIFIIGTEPATNEKLFF
.,TRBJ2-1,TRBV6-1,TRBD1,TGTGCCAGCAGCCTGACAGGGTGGTTAGAAAATGAGCAGTTCTTC,CASSLTGWLENEQFF
.,TRBJ2-1,TRBV7-2,.,TGTGCCAGCACACCCGGGAACGATGAGCAGTTCTTC,CASTPGNDEQFF
few,TRBJ2-1,TRBV11-2,.,TGTGCCAGCAGCTTAGATCTGCTAGCTCCGGGCAATGAGCAGTTCTTC,CASSLDLLAPGNEQFF
.,TRBJ2-7,TRBV7-9,TRBD1,TGTGCCAGCAGCTCCTCCGGGACAGGGGTAGAGCAGTACTTC,CASSSSGTGVEQYF
once,TRBJ1-5,TRBV30,.,TGTGCCTGGAGTGTACTTATCAATCAGCCCCAGCATTTT,CAWSVLINQPQHF
once,TRBJ2-7,TRBV23-1,TRBD1,TGCGCCAGCAGTCTGGACAGGGCTACGTACTTC,CASSLDRATYF
.,TRBJ2-2,TRBV19,.,TGTGCCAGCCGATGGGGGGCCGGGGAGCTGTTTTTT,CASRWGAGELFF
.,TRBJ1-2,TRBV7-3,TRBD1,TGTGCCAGCAGCCCGGGACAGAACTATGGCTACACCTTC,CASSPGQNYGYTF
.,TRBJ2-1,TRBV28,TRBD2,TGTGCCAGCAGTTTCAGGCTAGCGGACAATGAGCAGTTCTTC,CASSFRLADNEQFF
.,TRBJ1-4,TRBV5-6,TRBD1,TGTGCCAGCAGCTTGGACGCACTCTGGGACAGGGGGAATGAAAAACTGTTTTTT,CASSLDALWDRGNEKLFF
.,TRBJ2-2,TRBV7-3,TRBD2,TGTGCCAGCAGCCGTGGGGGAGGGGCCGGGGAGCTGTTTTTT,CASSRGGGAGELFF
few,TRBJ2-2,TRBV7-6,.,TGTGCCAGCAGCTTAGGGCAGGGGAACACCGGGGAGCTGTTTTTT,CASSLGQGNTGELFF
.,TRBJ1-3,TRBV11-2,.,TGTGCCAGCAGCTTAGGGGGGGGCTCTGGAAACACCATATATTTT,CASSLGGGSGNTIYF
.,TRBJ1-1,TRBV27,TRBD1,TGTGCCAGCAGTTCGACAGGGCACAACACTGAAGCTTTCTTT,CASSSTGHNTEAFF
once,TRBJ2-3,TRBV9,TRBD2,TGTGCCAGCAGCGTAGATCCTAGCGGAGCTAGCACAGATACGCAGTATTTT,CASSVDPSGASTDTQYF
few,TRBJ2-5,TRBV5-8,TRBD1,TGTGCCAGCAGCCACCGCCGGACAGGGGGCGGAGAGACCCAGTACTTC,CASSHRRTGGGETQYF
.,TRBJ1-1,TRBV28,.,TGTGGCTCGACGGGGAACACTGAAGCTTTCTTT,CGSTGNTEAFF
.,TRBJ1-5,TRBV4-3,.,TGCGCCAGCAGCCAAGATTGGGAGGGAAATCAGCCCCAGCATTTT,CASSQDWEGNQPQHF
few,TRBJ2-7,TRBV7-7,.,TGTGCTAGCAGCTTAGCGAACAGCTACGAGCAGTACTTC,CASSLANSYEQYF
.,TRBJ2-1,TRBV7-8,TRBD2,TGTGCCAGCAGCTTAGGGACTAGCGGGGGGTACAATGAGCAGTTCTTC,CASSLGTSGGYNEQFF
few,TRBJ2-5,TRBV6-5,TRBD1,TGTGCCAGCAGCCAAGGGACAGGGGAGATAGAGACCCAGTACTTC,CASSQGTGEIETQYF
.,TRBJ2-7,TRBV11-2,.,TGTGCCAGCAGCTTAGGGCACCGTAACTACGAGCAGTACTTC,CASSLGHRNYEQYF
.,TRBJ2-1,TRBV28,.,TGTGCCAGCATTCCGGTCCCCCTAGCGAGAGTCAATGAGCAGTTCTTC,CASIPVPLARVNEQFF
.,TRBJ2-7,TRBV15,TRBD1,TGTGCCACCAGCAGATTACCCCCGAGACAGGGGTTCTCCTACGAGCAGTACTTC,CATSRLPPRQGFSYEQYF
.,TRBJ2-1,TRBV18,TRBD2,TGTGCCAGCTCATTAGCGGGAGAGAGGAATGAGCAGTTCTTC,CASSLAGERNEQFF
.,TRBJ1-4,TRBV5-1,.,TGCGCCAGCAGCTTGGTATCCGGTGAAAAACTGTTTTTT,CASSLVSGEKLFF
.,TRBJ2-1,TRBV6-5,.,TGTGCCAGCAGTTACTCGCAGGGGATTGGACAGTTCTTC,CASSYSQGIGQFF
.,TRBJ2-2,TRBV5-6,TRBD2,TGTGCCAGCAGCTCCGGACTAGCGGGGACCGGGGAGCTGTTTTTT,CASSSGLAGTGELFF
once,TRBJ2-7,TRBV18,TRBD2,TGTGCCAGCTCACGGGGGGGCGAGCAGTACTTC,CASSRGGEQYF
once,TRBJ1-1,TRBV6-5,.,TGTGCCAGCAGATTACAACAGGGGAACACTGAAGCTTTCTTT,CASRLQQGNTEAFF
.,TRBJ2-5,TRBV9,TRBD1,TGTGCCAGCAGCACGGGACAGCAAGAGACCCAGTACTTC,CASSTGQQETQYF
once,TRBJ2-5,TRBV7-2,.,TGTGCCAGCAGCTTAGGTAGCGGTATACAAGAGACCCAGTACTTC,CASSLGSGIQETQYF
few,TRBJ2-6,TRBV19,TRBD1,TGTGCCAGTAGTATCCGGACAGGGTCTGGGGCCAACGTCCTGACTTTC,CASSIRTGSGANVLTF
.,TRBJ1-2,TRBV29-1,.,TGCAGCGAGGTGACATCCCTCGGTGGCTACACCTTC,CSEVTSLGGYTF
.,TRBJ2-3,TRBV7-6,TRBD2,TGTGCCAGCAGTTTCCTCACCTCGACTAGCGGGAACGCAGATACGCAGTATTTT,CASSFLTSTSGNADTQYF
.,TRBJ1-3,TRBV7-2,.,TGTGCCAGCAGCTCTCAGGGAAACACCATATATTTT,CASSSQGNTIYF
.,TRBJ1-2,TRBV23-1,TRBD1,TGCGCCAGCAGTCAGACAGGGGAAGAAAATTGTGGCTACACCTTC,CASSQTGEENCGYTF
.,TRBJ2-7,TRBV12-5,.,TGTGCTAGTGGACAGGGTAGCTCCTACGAGCAGTACTTC,CASGQGSSYEQYF
few,TRBJ1-1,TRBV11-2,TRBD1,TGTGCCAGCAGCCCTCACAGGGGGGAGAACACTGAAGCTTTCTTT,CASSPHRGENTEAFF
.,TRBJ2-2,TRBV7-9,TRBD1,TGTTCCAGCAGCTTAGCTTGGGGACAGGGGACCGGGGAGCTGTTTTTT,CSSSLAWGQGTGELFF
.,TRBJ1-6,TRBV10-3,TRBD1,TGTGCCATCAGTGGGGGTACAGGGGAGGTGGGGTCACCCCTCCACTTT,CAISGGTGEVGSPLHF
.,TRBJ1-4,TRBV4-1,TRBD1,TGCGCCAGCAGCCGAGAGGAGGGACAGGGATTTGAAAAACTGTTTTTT,CASSREEGQGFEKLFF
few,TRBJ2-2,TRBV25-1,.,TGTGCCAGCAGTGAATATGCAGGGAACACCGGGGAGCTGTTTTTT,CASSEYAGNTGELFF
once,TRBJ2-3,TRBV6-1,.,TGTGCCAGCAGTGAACCAATCTCGCCGCCTTTTTCCTCGTACTATACGCAGTATTTT,CASSEPISPPFSSYYTQYF
.,TRBJ2-7,TRBV7-8,.,TGTGCCAGCAGCTTTTCGGGTTACGAGCAGTACTTC,CASSFSGYEQYF
.,TRBJ2-7,TRBV18,TRBD1,TGTGCCAGCTCACCCGACAGGGGAGAGCAGTACTTC,CASSPDRGEQYF
few,TRBJ2-1,TRBV6-5,TRBD2,TGTGCCAGCAGTTACTCTAGCGGGAAATTCCACAATGAGCAGTTCTTC,CASSYSSGKFHNEQFF
.,TRBJ2-1,TRBV7-9,.,TGTGCCAGCAGCTATACCGGGACAAACAATGAGCAGTTCTTC,CASSYTGTNNEQFF
.,TRBJ2-1,TRBV4-1,TRBD2,TGCGCCAGCTACCATATGGCGGGAGGGCCCTACAATGAGCAGTTCTTC,CASYHMAGGPYNEQFF
.,TRBJ2-3,TRBV7-6,.,TGTGCCAGCAGCTTAGGGACCGGGACTTCCTCCACAGATACGCAGTATTTT,CASSLGTGTSSTDTQYF
.,TRBJ2-1,TRBV9,TRBD2,TGTGCCAGCAGCGTATCCAGCGGGGGGGCCGATGAGCAGTTCTTC,CASSVSSGGADEQFF
.,TRBJ1-2,TRBV9,.,TGTGCCAGCAGCGTAGAAGGGGGTGGCTACACCTTC,CASSVEGGGYTF